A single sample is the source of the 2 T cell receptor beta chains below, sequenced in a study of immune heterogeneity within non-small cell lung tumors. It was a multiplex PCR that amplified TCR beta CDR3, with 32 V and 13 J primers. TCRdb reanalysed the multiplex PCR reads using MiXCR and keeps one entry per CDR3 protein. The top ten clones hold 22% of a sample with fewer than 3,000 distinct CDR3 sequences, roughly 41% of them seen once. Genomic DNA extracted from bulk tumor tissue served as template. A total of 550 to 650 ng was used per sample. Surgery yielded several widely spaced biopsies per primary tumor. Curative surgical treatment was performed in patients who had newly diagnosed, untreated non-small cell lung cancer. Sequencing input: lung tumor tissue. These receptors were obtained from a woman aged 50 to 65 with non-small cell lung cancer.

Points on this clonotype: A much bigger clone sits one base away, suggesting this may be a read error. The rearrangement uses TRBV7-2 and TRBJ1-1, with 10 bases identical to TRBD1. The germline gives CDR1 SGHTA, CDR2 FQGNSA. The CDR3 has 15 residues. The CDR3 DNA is TGTGTCAGCAGCCCGACAGGGGGCCGTTTCACTGAAGCTTTCTTT. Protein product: CVSSPTGGRFTEAFF.

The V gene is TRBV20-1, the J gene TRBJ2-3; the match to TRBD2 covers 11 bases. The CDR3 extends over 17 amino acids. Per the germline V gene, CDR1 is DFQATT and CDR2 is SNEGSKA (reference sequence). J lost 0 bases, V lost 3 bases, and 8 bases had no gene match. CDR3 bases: TGCAGTGCTAGGGGGGTGACTAGCGGGGTTAGCACAGATACGCAGTATTTT. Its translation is CSARGVTSGVSTDTQYF.